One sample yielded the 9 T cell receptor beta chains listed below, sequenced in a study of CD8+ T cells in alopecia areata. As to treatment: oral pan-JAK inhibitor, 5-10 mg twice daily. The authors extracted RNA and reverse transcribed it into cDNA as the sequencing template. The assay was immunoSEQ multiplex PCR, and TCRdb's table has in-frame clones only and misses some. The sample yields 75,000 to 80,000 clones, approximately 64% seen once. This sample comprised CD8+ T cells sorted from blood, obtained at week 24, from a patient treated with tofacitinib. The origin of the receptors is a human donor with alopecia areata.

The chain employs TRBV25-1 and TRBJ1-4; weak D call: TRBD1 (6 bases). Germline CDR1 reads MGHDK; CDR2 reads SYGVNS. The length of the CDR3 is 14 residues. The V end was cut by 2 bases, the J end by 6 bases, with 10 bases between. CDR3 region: CASSEQGFDEKLFF. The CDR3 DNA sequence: TGTGCCAGCAGTGAACAGGGGTTCGATGAAAAACTGTTTTTT.

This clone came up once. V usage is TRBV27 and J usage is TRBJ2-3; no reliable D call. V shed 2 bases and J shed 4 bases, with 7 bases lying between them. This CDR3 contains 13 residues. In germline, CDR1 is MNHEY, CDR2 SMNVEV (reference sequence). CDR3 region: CASSLISPDTQYF. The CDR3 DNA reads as TGTGCCAGCAGTTTAATCTCCCCAGATACGCAGTATTTT.

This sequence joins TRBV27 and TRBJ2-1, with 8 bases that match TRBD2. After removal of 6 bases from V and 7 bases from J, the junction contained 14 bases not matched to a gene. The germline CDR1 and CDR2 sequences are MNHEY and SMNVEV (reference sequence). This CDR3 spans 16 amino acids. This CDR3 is CASSLSGGRGLNEQFF. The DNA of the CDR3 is TGTGCCAGCAGCCTCTCGGGGGGGAGAGGCTTGAATGAGCAGTTCTTC.

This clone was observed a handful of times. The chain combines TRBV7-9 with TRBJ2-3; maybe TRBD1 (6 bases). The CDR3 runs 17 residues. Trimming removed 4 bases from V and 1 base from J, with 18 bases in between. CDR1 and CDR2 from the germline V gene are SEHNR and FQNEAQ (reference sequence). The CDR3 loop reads CASSSFGGQIRTDTQYF. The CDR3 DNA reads TGTGCCAGCAGCTCTTTTGGGGGACAAATCCGCACAGATACGCAGTATTTT.

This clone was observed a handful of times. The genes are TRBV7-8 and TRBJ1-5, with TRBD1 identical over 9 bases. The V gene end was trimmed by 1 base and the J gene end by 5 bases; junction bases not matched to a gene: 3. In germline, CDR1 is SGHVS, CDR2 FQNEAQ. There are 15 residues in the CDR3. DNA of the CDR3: TGTGCCAGCAGCTTAGAGGGACAGGGATATCAGCCCCAGCATTTT. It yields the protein CASSLEGQGYQPQHF.

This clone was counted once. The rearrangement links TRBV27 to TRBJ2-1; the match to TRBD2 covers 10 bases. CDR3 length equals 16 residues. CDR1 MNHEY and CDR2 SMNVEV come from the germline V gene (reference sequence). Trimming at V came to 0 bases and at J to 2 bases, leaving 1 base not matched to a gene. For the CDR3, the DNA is TGTGCCAGCAGTTTATCAGCGGGGGGGCCCTACAATGAGCAGTTCTTC. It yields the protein CASSLSAGGPYNEQFF.

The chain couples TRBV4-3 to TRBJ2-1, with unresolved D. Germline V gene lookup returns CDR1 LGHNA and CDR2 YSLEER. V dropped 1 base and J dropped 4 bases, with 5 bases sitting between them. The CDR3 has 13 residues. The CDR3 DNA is TGCGCCAGCAGCCAAGCCCTATACAATGAGCAGTTCTTC. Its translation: CASSQALYNEQFF.

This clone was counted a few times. The CDR3 nucleotides are TGTGCCAGTAGTATAGGGGGAGACAATGAGCAGTTCTTC. It specifies CASSIGGDNEQFF. The rearrangement uses TRBV19 and TRBJ2-1, with D maybe TRBD2 (5 bases). This CDR3 spans 13 amino acids. V gave up 1 base and J gave up 5 bases, with 6 bases separating them. In germline, CDR1 is LNHDA, CDR2 SQIVND (reference sequence). Full variable domain (remainder filled in from reference TRBV19 and TRBJ2-1): DGGITQSPKYLFRKEGQNVTLSCEQNLNHDAMYWYRQDPGQGLRLIYYSQIVNDFQKGDIAEGYSVSREKKESFPLTVTSAQKNPTAFYLCASSIGGDNEQFFGPGTRLTVL.

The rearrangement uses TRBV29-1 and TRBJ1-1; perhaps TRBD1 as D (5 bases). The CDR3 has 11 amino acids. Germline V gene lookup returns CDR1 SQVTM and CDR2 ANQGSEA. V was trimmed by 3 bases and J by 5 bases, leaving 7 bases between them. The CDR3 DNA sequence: TGCAGCGTTGACGGGACGACTGAAGCTTTCTTT. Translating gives CSVDGTTEAFF.